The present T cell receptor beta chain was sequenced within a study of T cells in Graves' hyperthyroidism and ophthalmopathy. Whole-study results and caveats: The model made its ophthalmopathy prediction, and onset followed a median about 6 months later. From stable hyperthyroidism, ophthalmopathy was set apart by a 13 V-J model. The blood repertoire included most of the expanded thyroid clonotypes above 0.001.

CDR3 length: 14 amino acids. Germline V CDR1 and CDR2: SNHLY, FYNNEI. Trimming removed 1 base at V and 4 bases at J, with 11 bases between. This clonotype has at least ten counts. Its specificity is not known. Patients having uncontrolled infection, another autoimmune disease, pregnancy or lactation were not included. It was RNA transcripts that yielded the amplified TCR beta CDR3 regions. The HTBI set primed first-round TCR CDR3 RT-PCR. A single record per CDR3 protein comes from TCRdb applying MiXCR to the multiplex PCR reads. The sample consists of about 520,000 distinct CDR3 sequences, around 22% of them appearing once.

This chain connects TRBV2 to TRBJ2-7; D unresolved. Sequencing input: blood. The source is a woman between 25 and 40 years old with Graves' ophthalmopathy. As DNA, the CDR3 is TGTGCCAGCAGTGAAGGTGTCAGAAGATACGAGCAGTACTTC. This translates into CASSEGVRRYEQYF.